These T cell receptor beta chains were read from a single sample in a study of CD8 T cells in Susac syndrome. In TCRdb, the immunoSEQ multiplex PCR reads were re-called with MiXCR into one record per CDR3 protein. The sample consists of roughly 190,000 distinct CDR3 sequences, around 95% of them appearing once. Sequencing was carried out using CD8+ T cells from PBMCs. The receptors stem from a human donor with Susac syndrome. The conserved cysteine and the conserved F or W are not part of the CDR3 here. A D gene is named only where the DNA matches it firmly.

V | D | CDR3
TRBV4-1 | . | ASSRGMGAWVNTEAF
TRBV5-6 | TRBD2 | ASSFIYETSGTDGYEQY
TRBV7-9 | TRBD1 | ASNMGQSNYGYT
TRBV6-6 | . | ASRTSGGVSHEQY
TRBV29-1 | . | SVEGGAGFQETQY
TRBV27 | TRBD1 | ASRDRDRAPEAF
TRBV9 | TRBD2 | ASSVTSGWDEQY
TRBV5-1 | . | ASSLDLGTAYNEQF
TRBV20-1 | TRBD2 | SVPIGSGGGTDTQY
TRBV7-2 | . | ASSIQRRTLGTDTQY
TRBV20-1 | . | SAQMDVSSYNEQF
TRBV28 | . | ASSFWNTEAF
TRBV5-1 | . | ASSLSIGQFMDEQY
TRBV24-1 | . | ATSDRQNTEAF
TRBV5-6 | TRBD1 | ASSLGWQGAYQPQH
TRBV11-2 | . | ASSPTNVPEAF
TRBV20-1 | . | SARGPTNTGELF
TRBV12-3/TRBV12-4 | TRBD2 | ASRLEGLAVHEQY
TRBV6-5 | TRBD1 | ASSYYSTGGNEQF
TRBV30 | . | AWSVPGQLNTEAF
TRBV14 | TRBD1 | ASSLRTGRSTEAF
TRBV9 | TRBD1 | ASSVAGTDMEAF
TRBV18 | . | ASSRTPNTEAF
TRBV15 | TRBD2 | ATSIGLAGDTYNEQF
TRBV11-2 | . | ASSLQGTDNYGYT
TRBV5-1 | TRBD1 | ASSLDVQGANYGYT
TRBV9 | . | ASSSGLGTDTQY
TRBV3-1 | . | ASSQDDRADVTKNIQY
TRBV7-6 | . | ASSLVPGSAYEQY
TRBV6-5 | . | ASSYLERYTEAF
TRBV4-1 | . | ASSSGEGIRETQY
TRBV20-1 | . | SARGSGRLKYTEAF
TRBV28 | . | ASTYSGNTIY
TRBV7-9 | . | ASSPGAGNEQY
TRBV18 | TRBD1 | ASRSGTGEFRANVLT
TRBV5-1 | . | ASSPGGTDNEQF
TRBV30 | . | AWSLGQRNTEAF
TRBV29-1 | . | SVEAGRDVYNEQF
TRBV12-3/TRBV12-4 | . | ASSSFAGTPDQPQH
TRBV27 | TRBD2 | ASSPLGGGSYEQY
TRBV7-9 | . | ASSSRVHQETQY
TRBV29-1 | . | SVGVLLGSRYEQY
TRBV12-3/TRBV12-4 | . | ASSLGPIGDT
TRBV27 | TRBD1 | ASSFSDRAEKLF
TRBV20-1 | . | SARDVGSTDTQY
TRBV19 | . | ASSMWGESSYNEQF
TRBV6-5 | TRBD1 | ASSYMDRVSDEQF
TRBV27 | . | ASSPYGGYGYT
TRBV6-5 | . | ASSLVQNTEAF
TRBV5-1 | . | ASSLGYSYEQY
TRBV15 | . | ATSSSRGGKLF
TRBV12-3/TRBV12-4 | . | ASSSLRDTQNNEQF
TRBV28 | TRBD1 | ASSLIQGANTEAF
TRBV4-1 | TRBD2 | ASSQDPSGRDTQY
TRBV11-1 | . | ASSFGGAAYNEQF
TRBV6-6 | TRBD2 | ASSYRLAESYEQY
TRBV2 | . | ASPRALRSTDTQY